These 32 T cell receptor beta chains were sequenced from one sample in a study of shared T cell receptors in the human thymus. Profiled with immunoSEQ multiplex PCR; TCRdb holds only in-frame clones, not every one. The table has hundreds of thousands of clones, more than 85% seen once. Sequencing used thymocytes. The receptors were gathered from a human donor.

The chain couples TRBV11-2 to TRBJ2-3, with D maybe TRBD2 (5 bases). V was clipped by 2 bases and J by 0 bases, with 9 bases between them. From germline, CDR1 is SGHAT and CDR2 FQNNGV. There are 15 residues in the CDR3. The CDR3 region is CASSLWGDSTDTQYF. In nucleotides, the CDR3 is TGTGCCAGCAGCTTATGGGGAGATAGCACAGATACGCAGTATTTT.

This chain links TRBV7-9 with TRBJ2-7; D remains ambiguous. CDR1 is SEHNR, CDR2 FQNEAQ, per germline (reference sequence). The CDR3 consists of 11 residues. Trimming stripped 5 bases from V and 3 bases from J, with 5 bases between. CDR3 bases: TGTGCCAGCAGCCATCTCTACGAGCAGTACTTC. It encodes CASSHLYEQYF. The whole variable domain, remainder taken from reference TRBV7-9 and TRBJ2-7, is DTGVSQNPRHKITKRGQNVTFRCDPISEHNRLYWYRQTLGQGPEFLTYFQNEAQLEKSRLLSDRFSAERPKGSFSTLEIQRTEQGDSAMYLCASSHLYEQYFGPGTRLTVT.

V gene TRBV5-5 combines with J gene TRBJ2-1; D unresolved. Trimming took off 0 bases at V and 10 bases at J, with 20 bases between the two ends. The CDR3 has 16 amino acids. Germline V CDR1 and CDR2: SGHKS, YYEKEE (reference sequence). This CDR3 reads CASSLASHYLPEEQFF. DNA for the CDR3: TGTGCCAGCAGCTTGGCTAGTCACTACCTCCCGGAGGAGCAGTTCTTC.

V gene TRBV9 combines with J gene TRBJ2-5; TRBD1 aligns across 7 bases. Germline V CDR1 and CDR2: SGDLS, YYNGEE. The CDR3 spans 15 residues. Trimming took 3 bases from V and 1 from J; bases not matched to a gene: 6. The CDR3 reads CASSAWTGLQETQYF. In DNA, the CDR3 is TGTGCCAGCAGCGCCTGGACAGGCCTCCAAGAGACCCAGTACTTC.

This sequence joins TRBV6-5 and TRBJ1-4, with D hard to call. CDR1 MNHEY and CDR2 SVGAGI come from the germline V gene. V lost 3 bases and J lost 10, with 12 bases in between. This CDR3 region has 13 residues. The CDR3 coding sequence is TGTGCCAGCAGTTATCCGGACGGTGGAAAACTGTTTTTT. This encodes CASSYPDGGKLFF.

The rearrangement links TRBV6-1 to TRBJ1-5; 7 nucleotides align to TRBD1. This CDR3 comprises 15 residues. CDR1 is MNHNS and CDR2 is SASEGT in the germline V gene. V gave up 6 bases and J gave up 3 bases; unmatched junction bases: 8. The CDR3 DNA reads TGTGCCAGCAGGCGGGGACAGTCCCCCAATCAGCCCCAGCATTTT. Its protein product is CASRRGQSPNQPQHF.

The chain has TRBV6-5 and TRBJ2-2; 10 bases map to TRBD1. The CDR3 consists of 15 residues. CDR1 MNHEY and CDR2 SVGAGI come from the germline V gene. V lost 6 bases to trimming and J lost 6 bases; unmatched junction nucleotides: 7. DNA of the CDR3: TGTGCCAGCAGGACTGACAGGGGGCCATCCGGGGAGCTGTTTTTT. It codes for CASRTDRGPSGELFF.

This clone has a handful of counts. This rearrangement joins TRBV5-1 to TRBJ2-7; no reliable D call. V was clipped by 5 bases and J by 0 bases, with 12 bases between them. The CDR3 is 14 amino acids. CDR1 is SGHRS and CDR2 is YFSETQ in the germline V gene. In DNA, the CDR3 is TGCGCCAGCAGGCCGAGAGAACGCTCCTACGAGCAGTACTTC. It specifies CASRPRERSYEQYF.

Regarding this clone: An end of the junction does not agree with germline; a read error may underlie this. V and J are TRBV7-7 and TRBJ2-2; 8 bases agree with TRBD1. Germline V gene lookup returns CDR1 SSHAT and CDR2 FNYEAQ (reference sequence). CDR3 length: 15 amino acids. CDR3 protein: CASSLAETGAGELFF. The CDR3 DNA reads TGTGCTAGCAGCTTAGCTGAGACAGGGGCCGGGGAGCTGTTTTTT. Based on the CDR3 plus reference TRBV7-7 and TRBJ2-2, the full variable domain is GAGVSQSPRYKVTKRGQDVTLRCDPISSHATLYWYQQALGQGPEFLTYFNYEAQPDKSGLPSDRFSAERPEGSISTLTIQRTEQRDSAMYRCASSLAETGAGELFFGEGSRLTVL.

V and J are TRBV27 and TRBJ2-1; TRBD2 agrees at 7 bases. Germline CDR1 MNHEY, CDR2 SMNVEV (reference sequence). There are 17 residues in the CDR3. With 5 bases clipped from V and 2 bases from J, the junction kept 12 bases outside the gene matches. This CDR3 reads CASSPLTSPEPYNEQFF. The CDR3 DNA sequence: TGTGCCAGCAGTCCCCTGACTAGCCCCGAACCCTACAATGAGCAGTTCTTC.

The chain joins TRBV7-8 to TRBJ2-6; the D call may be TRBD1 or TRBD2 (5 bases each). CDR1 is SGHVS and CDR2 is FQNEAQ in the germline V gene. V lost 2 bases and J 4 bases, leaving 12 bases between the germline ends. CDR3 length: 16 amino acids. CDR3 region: CASSLYEGSGANVLTF. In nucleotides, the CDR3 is TGTGCCAGCAGCTTATACGAGGGGTCCGGGGCCAACGTCCTGACTTTC.

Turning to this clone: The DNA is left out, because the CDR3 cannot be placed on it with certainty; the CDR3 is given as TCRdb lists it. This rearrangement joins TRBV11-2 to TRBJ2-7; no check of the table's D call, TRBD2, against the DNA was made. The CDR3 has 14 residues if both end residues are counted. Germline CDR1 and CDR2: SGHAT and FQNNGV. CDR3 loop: CASSFWRRSYEQYF.

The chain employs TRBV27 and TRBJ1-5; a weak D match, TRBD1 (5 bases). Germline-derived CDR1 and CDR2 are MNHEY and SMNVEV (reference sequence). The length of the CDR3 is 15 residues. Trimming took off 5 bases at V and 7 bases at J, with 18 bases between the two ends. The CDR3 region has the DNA TGTGCCAGCAGTCCCAGTAGGACATCCCACCAGCCCCAGCATTTT. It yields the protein CASSPSRTSHQPQHF.

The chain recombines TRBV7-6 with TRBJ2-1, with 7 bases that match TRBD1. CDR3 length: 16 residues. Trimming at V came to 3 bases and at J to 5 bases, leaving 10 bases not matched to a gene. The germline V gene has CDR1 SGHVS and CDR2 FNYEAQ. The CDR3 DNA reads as TGTGCCAGCAGCTTCTCAAGGGACAGCTTACACAATGAGCAGTTCTTC. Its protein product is CASSFSRDSLHNEQFF.

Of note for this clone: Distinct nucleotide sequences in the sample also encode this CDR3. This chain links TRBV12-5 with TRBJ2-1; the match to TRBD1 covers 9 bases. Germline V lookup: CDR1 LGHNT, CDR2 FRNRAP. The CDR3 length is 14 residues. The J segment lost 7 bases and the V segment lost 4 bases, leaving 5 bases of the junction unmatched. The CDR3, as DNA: TGTGCTAGTGGTTCCCCCGACAGGGGGAATGAGCAGTTCTTC. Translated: CASGSPDRGNEQFF.

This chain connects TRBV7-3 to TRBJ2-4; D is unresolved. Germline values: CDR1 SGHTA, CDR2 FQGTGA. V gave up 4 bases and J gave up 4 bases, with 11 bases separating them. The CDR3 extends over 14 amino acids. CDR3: CASSSQADKNIQYF. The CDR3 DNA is TGTGCCAGCAGCTCCCAGGCCGATAAAAACATTCAGTACTTC.

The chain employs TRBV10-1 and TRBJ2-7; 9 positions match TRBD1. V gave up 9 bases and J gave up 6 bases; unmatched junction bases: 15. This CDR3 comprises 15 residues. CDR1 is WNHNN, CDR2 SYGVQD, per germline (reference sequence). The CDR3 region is CARAFNPGQGREQYF. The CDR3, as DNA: TGCGCCAGGGCATTTAACCCGGGACAGGGCCGCGAGCAGTACTTC.

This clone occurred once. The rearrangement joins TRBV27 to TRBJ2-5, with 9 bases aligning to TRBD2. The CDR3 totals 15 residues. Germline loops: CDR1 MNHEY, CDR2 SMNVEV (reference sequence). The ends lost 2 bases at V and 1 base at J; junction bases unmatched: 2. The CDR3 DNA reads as TGTGCCAGCAGTTTAGGCGGGAGGGCCCAAGAGACCCAGTACTTC. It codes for CASSLGGRAQETQYF.

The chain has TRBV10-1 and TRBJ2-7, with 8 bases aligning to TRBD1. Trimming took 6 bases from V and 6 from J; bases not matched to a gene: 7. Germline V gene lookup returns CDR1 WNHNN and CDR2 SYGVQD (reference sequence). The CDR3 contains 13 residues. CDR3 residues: CASRQQGASEQYF. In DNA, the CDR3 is TGCGCCAGCAGGCAGCAGGGGGCCAGCGAGCAGTACTTC.

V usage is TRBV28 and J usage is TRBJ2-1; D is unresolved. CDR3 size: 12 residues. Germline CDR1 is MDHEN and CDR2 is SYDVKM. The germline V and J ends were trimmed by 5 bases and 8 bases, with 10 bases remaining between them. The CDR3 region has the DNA TGTGCCAGCAGTCCCGCACCGGATGAGCAGTTCTTC. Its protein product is CASSPAPDEQFF.

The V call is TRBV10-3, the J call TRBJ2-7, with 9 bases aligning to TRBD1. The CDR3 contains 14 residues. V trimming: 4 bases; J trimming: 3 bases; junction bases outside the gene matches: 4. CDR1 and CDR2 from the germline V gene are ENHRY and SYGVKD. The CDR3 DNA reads TGTGCCATCAGTGGACAGGGGGTTCGCTACGAGCAGTACTTC. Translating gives CAISGQGVRYEQYF.

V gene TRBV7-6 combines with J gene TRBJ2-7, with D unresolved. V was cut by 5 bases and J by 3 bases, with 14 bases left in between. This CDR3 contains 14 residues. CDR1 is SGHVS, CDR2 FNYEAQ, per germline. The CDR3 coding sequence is TGTGCCAGCAGCAATAGAGCTCACCACTACGAGCAGTACTTC. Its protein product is CASSNRAHHYEQYF.

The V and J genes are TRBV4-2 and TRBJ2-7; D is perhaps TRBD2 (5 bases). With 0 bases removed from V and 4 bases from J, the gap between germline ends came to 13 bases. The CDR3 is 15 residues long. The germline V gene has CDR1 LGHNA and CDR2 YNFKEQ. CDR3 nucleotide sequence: TGTGCCAGCAGCCAAGATGGTCGGGAAGCTTACGAGCAGTACTTC. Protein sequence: CASSQDGREAYEQYF.

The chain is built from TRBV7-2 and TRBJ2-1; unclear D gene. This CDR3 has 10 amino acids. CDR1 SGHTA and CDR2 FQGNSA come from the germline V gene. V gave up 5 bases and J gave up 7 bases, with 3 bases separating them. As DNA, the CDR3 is TGTGCCAGCAGCCAGAATGAGCAGTTCTTC. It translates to CASSQNEQFF.

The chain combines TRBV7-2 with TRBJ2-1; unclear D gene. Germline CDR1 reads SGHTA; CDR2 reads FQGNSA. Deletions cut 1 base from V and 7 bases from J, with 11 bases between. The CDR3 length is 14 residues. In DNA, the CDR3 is TGTGCCAGCAGCTTAGGGACCCGATTAAATGAGCAGTTCTTC. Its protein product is CASSLGTRLNEQFF.

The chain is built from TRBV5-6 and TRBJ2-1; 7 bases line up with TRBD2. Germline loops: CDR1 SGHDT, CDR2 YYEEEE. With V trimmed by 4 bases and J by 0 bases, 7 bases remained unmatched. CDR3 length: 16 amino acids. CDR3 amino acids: CASSPPAGSSYNEQFF. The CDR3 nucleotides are TGTGCCAGCAGCCCCCCAGCGGGAAGCTCCTACAATGAGCAGTTCTTC.

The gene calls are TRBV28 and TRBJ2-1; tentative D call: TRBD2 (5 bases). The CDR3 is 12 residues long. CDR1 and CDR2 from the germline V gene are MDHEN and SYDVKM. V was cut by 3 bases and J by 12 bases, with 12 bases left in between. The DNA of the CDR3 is TGTGCCAGCAGTTTGGCTCATCGGGGGCAGTTCTTC. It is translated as CASSLAHRGQFF. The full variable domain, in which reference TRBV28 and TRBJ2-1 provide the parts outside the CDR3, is DVKVTQSSRYLVKRTGEKVFLECVQDMDHENMFWYRQDPGLGLRLIYFSYDVKMKEKGDIPEGYSVSREKKERFSLILESASTNQTSMYLCASSLAHRGQFFGPGTRLTVL.

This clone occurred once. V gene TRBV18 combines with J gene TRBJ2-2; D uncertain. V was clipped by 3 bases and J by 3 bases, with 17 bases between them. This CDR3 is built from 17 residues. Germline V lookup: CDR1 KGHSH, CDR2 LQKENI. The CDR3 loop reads CASSPIAPSRYTGELFF. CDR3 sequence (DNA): TGTGCCAGCTCACCCATTGCCCCTTCACGCTACACCGGGGAGCTGTTTTTT.

The CDR3 here is CASSYSGAQPNTEAFF. The CDR3 DNA reads TGTGCCAGCAGTTACTCGGGGGCACAGCCGAACACTGAAGCTTTCTTT. The chain joins TRBV6-5 to TRBJ1-1; tentative D call: TRBD1 (6 bases). The CDR3 loop spans 16 amino acids. Germline V gene data show CDR1 as MNHEY and CDR2 as SVGAGI. V was clipped by 0 bases and J by 1 base, with 12 bases between them.

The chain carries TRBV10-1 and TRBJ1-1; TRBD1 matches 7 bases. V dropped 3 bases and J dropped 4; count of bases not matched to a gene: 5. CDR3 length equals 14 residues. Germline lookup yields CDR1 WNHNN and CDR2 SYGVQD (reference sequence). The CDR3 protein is CASSENRGGTEAFF. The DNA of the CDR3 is TGCGCCAGCAGTGAAAACAGGGGTGGCACTGAAGCTTTCTTT.

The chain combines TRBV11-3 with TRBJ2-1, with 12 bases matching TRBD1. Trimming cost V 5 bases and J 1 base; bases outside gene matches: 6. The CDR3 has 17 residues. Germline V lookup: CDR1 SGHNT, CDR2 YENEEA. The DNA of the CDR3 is TGTGCCAGCAGCCCGGGACAGGGGGCGAAATCCTACAATGAGCAGTTCTTC. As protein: CASSPGQGAKSYNEQFF.

In DNA, the CDR3 is TGTGCCAGCAGACAGGGGAAAGGCTACGAGCAGTACTTC. Translated: CASRQGKGYEQYF. This chain links TRBV27 with TRBJ2-7, with TRBD1 matching 7 bases. Trimming removed 6 bases from V and 3 bases from J; junction bases left unmatched: 5. The CDR3 has 13 amino acids. Germline V gene data show CDR1 as MNHEY and CDR2 as SMNVEV (reference sequence).